The sequence of this T cell receptor (beta chain) was determined in a study of molecular identifiers for immune sequencing clone quantification. The study's findings and limits: Spiked-in Jurkat TCR RNA corresponding to one cell was reported as detectable against 970,000 or so naive cells.

Germline CDR1 MGHRA, CDR2 YSYEKL. J was trimmed by 7 bases and V by 7 bases; bases with no gene match: 15. This CDR3 contains 16 residues. Sorting was used to obtain naive CD8 T cells (CD8+CD4-CCR7+CD45RA+). A few counts support this clonotype. Its antigen remains unidentified. Bulk libraries came from a prior protocol with listed TCR primers. Using its own MiXCR run on the PCR reads, TCRdb lists one record per CDR3 protein. The sample includes about 630,000 distinct CDR3 sequences, over 25% of them seen just once. The chain recombines TRBV4-1 with TRBJ2-7, with 11 bases aligning to TRBD2. The sequencing input was naive CD8+ T cells from blood, with Jurkat cell RNA spiked in. Subset indicated: FACS-sorted CD8+CD4-CCR7+CD45RA+ naive T cells. The receptor's source is a human donor in good health. Some libraries in this study had Jurkat cell RNA spiked in. The CDR3 protein is CASITSGRLGLDEQYF. CDR3 in DNA: TGCGCCAGCATCACTAGCGGGAGATTGGGCCTGGATGAGCAGTACTTC.